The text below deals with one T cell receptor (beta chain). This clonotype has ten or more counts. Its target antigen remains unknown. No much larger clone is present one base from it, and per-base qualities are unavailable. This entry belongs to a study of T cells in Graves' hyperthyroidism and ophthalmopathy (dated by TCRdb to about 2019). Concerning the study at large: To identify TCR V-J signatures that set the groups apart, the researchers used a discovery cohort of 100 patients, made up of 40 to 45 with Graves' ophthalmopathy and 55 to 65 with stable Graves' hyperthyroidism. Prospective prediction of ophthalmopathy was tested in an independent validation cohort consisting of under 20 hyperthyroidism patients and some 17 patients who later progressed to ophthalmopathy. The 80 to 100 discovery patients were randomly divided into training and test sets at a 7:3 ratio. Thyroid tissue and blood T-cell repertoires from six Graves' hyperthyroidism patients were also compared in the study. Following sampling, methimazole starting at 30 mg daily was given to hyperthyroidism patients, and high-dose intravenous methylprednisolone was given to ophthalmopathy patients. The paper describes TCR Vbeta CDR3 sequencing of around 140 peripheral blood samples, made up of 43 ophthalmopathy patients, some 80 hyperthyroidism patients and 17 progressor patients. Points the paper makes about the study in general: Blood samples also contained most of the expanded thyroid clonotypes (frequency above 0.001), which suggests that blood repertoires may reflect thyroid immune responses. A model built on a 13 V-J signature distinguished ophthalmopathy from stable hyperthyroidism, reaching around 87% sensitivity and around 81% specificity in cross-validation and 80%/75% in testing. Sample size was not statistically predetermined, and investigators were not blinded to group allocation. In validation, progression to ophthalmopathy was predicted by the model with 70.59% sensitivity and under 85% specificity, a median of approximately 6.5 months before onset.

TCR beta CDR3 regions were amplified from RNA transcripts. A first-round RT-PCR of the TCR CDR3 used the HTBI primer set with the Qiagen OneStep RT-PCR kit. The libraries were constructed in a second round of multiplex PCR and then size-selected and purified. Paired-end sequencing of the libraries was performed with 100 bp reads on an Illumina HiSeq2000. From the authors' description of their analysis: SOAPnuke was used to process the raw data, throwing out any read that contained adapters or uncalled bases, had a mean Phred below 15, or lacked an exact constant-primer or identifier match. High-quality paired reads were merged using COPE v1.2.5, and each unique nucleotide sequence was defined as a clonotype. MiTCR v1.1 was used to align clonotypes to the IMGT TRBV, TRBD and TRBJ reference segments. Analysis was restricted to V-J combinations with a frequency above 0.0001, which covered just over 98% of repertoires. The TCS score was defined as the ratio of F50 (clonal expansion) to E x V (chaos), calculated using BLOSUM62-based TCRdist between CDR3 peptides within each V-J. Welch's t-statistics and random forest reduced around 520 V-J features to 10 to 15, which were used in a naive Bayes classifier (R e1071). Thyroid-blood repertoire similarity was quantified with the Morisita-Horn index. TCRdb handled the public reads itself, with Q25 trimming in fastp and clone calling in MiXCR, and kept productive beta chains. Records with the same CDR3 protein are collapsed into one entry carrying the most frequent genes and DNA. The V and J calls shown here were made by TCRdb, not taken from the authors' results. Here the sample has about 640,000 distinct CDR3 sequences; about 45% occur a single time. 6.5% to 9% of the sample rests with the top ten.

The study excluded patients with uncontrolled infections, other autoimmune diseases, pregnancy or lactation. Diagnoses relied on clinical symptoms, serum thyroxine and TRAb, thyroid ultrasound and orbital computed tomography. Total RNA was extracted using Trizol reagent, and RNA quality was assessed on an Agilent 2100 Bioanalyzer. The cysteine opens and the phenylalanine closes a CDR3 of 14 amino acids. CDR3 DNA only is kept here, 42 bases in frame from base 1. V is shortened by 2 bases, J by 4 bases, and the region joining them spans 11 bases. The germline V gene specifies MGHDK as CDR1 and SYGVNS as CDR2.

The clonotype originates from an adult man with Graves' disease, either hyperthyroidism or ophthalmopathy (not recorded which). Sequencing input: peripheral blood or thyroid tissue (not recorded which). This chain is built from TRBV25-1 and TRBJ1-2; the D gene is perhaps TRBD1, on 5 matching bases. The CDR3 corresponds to CASSETGVLYGYTF. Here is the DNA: TGTGCCAGCAGTGAAACGGGGGTTCTCTATGGCTACACCTTC.